Listed below are T cell receptor beta chains from one sample, sequenced in a study of blood T cell repertoires in COVID-19. Clones were read by immunoSEQ multiplex PCR, and TCRdb kept only the in-frame ones, dropping some. The table includes fewer than 150,000 clones, about nine tenths detected once. The sequencing input was peripheral blood. The origin of the receptors is a man aged 50 to 59 with active or convalescent COVID-19. Each CDR3 is given with its conserved first and last residue. The D gene is left open where the match is weak. Clone size, where shown, is once, few, many, or a class for clones that have expanded.

clone_size: -
d_call: TRBD2
j_call: TRBJ2-1
v_call: TRBV6-6
cdr3_nt: TGTGCCAGCAGTTACTCGAAGAGCGGGAGCTACAATGAGCAGTTCTTC
cdr3_aa: CASSYSKSGSYNEQFF

clone_size: -
d_call: TRBD2
j_call: TRBJ2-5
v_call: TRBV2
cdr3_nt: TGTGCCAGCAGGTTGGGACTAGCGGGAGTAGAGACCCAGTACTTC
cdr3_aa: CASRLGLAGVETQYF

clone_size: -
d_call: TRBD2
j_call: TRBJ2-7
v_call: TRBV7-2
cdr3_nt: TGTGCCAGCAGCGCCACTAGCGGCTCCTACGAGCAGTACTTC
cdr3_aa: CASSATSGSYEQYF

clone_size: -
d_call: -
j_call: TRBJ2-1
v_call: TRBV7-2
cdr3_nt: TGTGCCAGCAGCTTAGGGCTTACCGTCCATGAGCAGTTCTTC
cdr3_aa: CASSLGLTVHEQFF

clone_size: -
d_call: -
j_call: TRBJ2-7
v_call: TRBV19
cdr3_nt: TGTGCCAGTAGTATAGTGAGGGGGTCCTACGAGCAGTACTTC
cdr3_aa: CASSIVRGSYEQYF

clone_size: few
d_call: -
j_call: TRBJ2-7
v_call: TRBV3-1/TRBV3-2
cdr3_nt: TGTGCCAGCAGCCAAGGGGCAGGGGACTACGAGCAGTACTTC
cdr3_aa: CASSQGAGDYEQYF

clone_size: once
d_call: TRBD2
j_call: TRBJ2-1
v_call: TRBV6-1
cdr3_nt: TGTGCCAGCAGTGAATACGGACTAGCGCCTTACAATGAGCAGTTCTTC
cdr3_aa: CASSEYGLAPYNEQFF

clone_size: few
d_call: -
j_call: TRBJ1-6
v_call: TRBV3-1/TRBV3-2
cdr3_nt: TGTGCCAGCAGAATGACAGGTTCACCCCTCCACTTT
cdr3_aa: CASRMTGSPLHF

clone_size: -
d_call: -
j_call: TRBJ1-1
v_call: TRBV7-2
cdr3_nt: TGTGCCAGCAGCTTAGAAGGTGCAGGGATGAACACTGAAGCTTTCTTT
cdr3_aa: CASSLEGAGMNTEAFF

clone_size: -
d_call: TRBD2
j_call: TRBJ2-7
v_call: TRBV28
cdr3_nt: TGTGCCAGTAAACCCCGGCACCTAGCGGGAGTGGAAGAGCAGTACTTC
cdr3_aa: CASKPRHLAGVEEQYF

clone_size: -
d_call: -
j_call: TRBJ2-1
v_call: TRBV12-3/TRBV12-4
cdr3_nt: TGTGCCAGCAGTTTACAGGGAAATGAGCAGTTCTTC
cdr3_aa: CASSLQGNEQFF

clone_size: -
d_call: -
j_call: TRBJ1-4
v_call: TRBV7-2
cdr3_nt: TGTGCCAGCAGCTTAGATAGGGGCCGGAATGAAAAACTGTTTTTT
cdr3_aa: CASSLDRGRNEKLFF

clone_size: -
d_call: TRBD1
j_call: TRBJ1-2
v_call: TRBV5-6
cdr3_nt: TGTGCCAGCAGCTCGCTCACAGGGGGCCACTATGGCTACACCTTC
cdr3_aa: CASSSLTGGHYGYTF

clone_size: -
d_call: -
j_call: TRBJ2-7
v_call: TRBV18
cdr3_nt: TGTGCCAGCTCACCACCGACGACAGGCTACGAGCAGTACTTC
cdr3_aa: CASSPPTTGYEQYF

clone_size: -
d_call: TRBD2
j_call: TRBJ2-2
v_call: TRBV23-1
cdr3_nt: TGCGCCAGCAGTCTCCTAGCGGGAGCCTTCACCGGGGAGCTGTTTTTT
cdr3_aa: CASSLLAGAFTGELFF

clone_size: few
d_call: -
j_call: TRBJ1-5
v_call: TRBV2
cdr3_nt: TGTGCCAGCAGTGACGACTGGGCGGGAGGGCCCCAGCATTTT
cdr3_aa: CASSDDWAGGPQHF

clone_size: once
d_call: -
j_call: TRBJ1-3
v_call: TRBV6-1
cdr3_nt: TGTGCCAGCAGTCGGGACATCTCTGGAAACACCATATATTTT
cdr3_aa: CASSRDISGNTIYF

clone_size: few
d_call: TRBD2
j_call: TRBJ2-2
v_call: TRBV27
cdr3_nt: TGTGCCGTAGGGACTATGATAAAGCGAACGAACACCGGGGAGCTGTTTTTT
cdr3_aa: CAVGTMIKRTNTGELFF

clone_size: -
d_call: -
j_call: TRBJ1-3
v_call: TRBV29-1
cdr3_nt: TGCAGCGTTGTTTTCGCCTACTCTGGAAACACCATATATTTT
cdr3_aa: CSVVFAYSGNTIYF

clone_size: few
d_call: -
j_call: TRBJ2-2
v_call: TRBV7-7
cdr3_nt: TGTGCTAGCAGCTTAGCGCAGAGCGGGACACACACCGGGGAGCTGTTTTTT
cdr3_aa: CASSLAQSGTHTGELFF

clone_size: -
d_call: TRBD1
j_call: TRBJ2-3
v_call: TRBV19
cdr3_nt: TGTGCCAGTAGTAGGATCGGACAGGGGGCAGCAGATACGCAGTATTTT
cdr3_aa: CASSRIGQGAADTQYF

clone_size: -
d_call: TRBD1
j_call: TRBJ1-5
v_call: TRBV27
cdr3_nt: TGTGCCAGCAGGACAGGGGCAAATCAGCCCCAGCATTTT
cdr3_aa: CASRTGANQPQHF

clone_size: -
d_call: TRBD2
j_call: TRBJ2-2
v_call: TRBV19
cdr3_nt: TGTGCCAGTACGCCTAGCGGACGAACGGGCGGGGAGCTGTTTTTT
cdr3_aa: CASTPSGRTGGELFF

clone_size: -
d_call: -
j_call: TRBJ2-3
v_call: TRBV24-1
cdr3_nt: TGTGCCACCAGTGATTTGGGGGGCCATACGCAGTATTTT
cdr3_aa: CATSDLGGHTQYF

clone_size: -
d_call: -
j_call: TRBJ2-7
v_call: TRBV9
cdr3_nt: TGTGCCAGCAGCGTAGCCCAGGAACCCATATACTCCTACGAGCAGTACTTC
cdr3_aa: CASSVAQEPIYSYEQYF

clone_size: -
d_call: -
j_call: TRBJ1-6
v_call: TRBV3-1/TRBV3-2
cdr3_nt: TGTGCCAGCAGCCAAGACGCCGGCTCCTATAATTCACCCCTCCACTTT
cdr3_aa: CASSQDAGSYNSPLHF

clone_size: -
d_call: TRBD2
j_call: TRBJ2-7
v_call: TRBV4-3
cdr3_nt: TGCGCCAGCAGCTTACACCTTCGGGCTAGCGGGAGTGGAGTCCACGAGCAGTACTTC
cdr3_aa: CASSLHLRASGSGVHEQYF

clone_size: -
d_call: -
j_call: TRBJ2-1
v_call: TRBV7-8
cdr3_nt: TGTGCCAGCAGCCCCCAGAAAAGCTCCTACAATGAGCAGTTCTTC
cdr3_aa: CASSPQKSSYNEQFF

clone_size: -
d_call: -
j_call: TRBJ1-1
v_call: TRBV18
cdr3_nt: TGTGCCAGCTCACCGGGTCAGGGGAACACTGAAGCTTTCTTT
cdr3_aa: CASSPGQGNTEAFF

clone_size: -
d_call: TRBD1
j_call: TRBJ2-1
v_call: TRBV11-2
cdr3_nt: TGTGCCAGCAGCTTAGTGCTACAGGGGAACAATGAGCAGTTCTTC
cdr3_aa: CASSLVLQGNNEQFF

clone_size: -
d_call: TRBD1
j_call: TRBJ2-5
v_call: TRBV6-5
cdr3_nt: TGTGCCAGCAGTTACACTCGGACAGGGAGCCCAGGGACCCAGTACTTC
cdr3_aa: CASSYTRTGSPGTQYF

clone_size: -
d_call: TRBD1
j_call: TRBJ2-6
v_call: TRBV29-1
cdr3_nt: TGCAGCGTTCGGGACAGGGAAAGCTCTGGGGCCAACGTCCTGACTTTC
cdr3_aa: CSVRDRESSGANVLTF

clone_size: -
d_call: -
j_call: TRBJ2-3
v_call: TRBV5-4
cdr3_nt: TGTGCCAGCAGCTTAGAGCGACTCGCCGCAGATACGCAGTATTTT
cdr3_aa: CASSLERLAADTQYF

clone_size: once
d_call: TRBD1
j_call: TRBJ1-4
v_call: TRBV9
cdr3_nt: TGTGCCAGCAGCGAGGGACAGGGGGCGTTTGAAAAACTGTTTTTT
cdr3_aa: CASSEGQGAFEKLFF

clone_size: -
d_call: TRBD2
j_call: TRBJ2-3
v_call: TRBV9
cdr3_nt: TGTGCCAGCAGCCCACGAGCGACTAGCGGGATGTCAGATACGCAGTATTTT
cdr3_aa: CASSPRATSGMSDTQYF

clone_size: -
d_call: TRBD2
j_call: TRBJ2-7
v_call: TRBV5-1
cdr3_nt: TGCGCCAGCAGCTTGCTGGCGGGAGGGCCCTACGAGCAGTACTTC
cdr3_aa: CASSLLAGGPYEQYF

clone_size: once
d_call: -
j_call: TRBJ2-5
v_call: TRBV28
cdr3_nt: TGTGCCAGCCAGAATATCCAAGAGACCCAGTACTTC
cdr3_aa: CASQNIQETQYF

clone_size: -
d_call: -
j_call: TRBJ1-2
v_call: TRBV7-2
cdr3_nt: TGTGCCAGCAGCCTTAATACAGTATTGACCGGCTACACCTTC
cdr3_aa: CASSLNTVLTGYTF

clone_size: -
d_call: -
j_call: TRBJ1-1
v_call: TRBV6-5
cdr3_nt: TGTGCCACTATCTCTGGGAGCACTGAAGCTTTCTTT
cdr3_aa: CATISGSTEAFF

clone_size: -
d_call: TRBD2
j_call: TRBJ2-7
v_call: TRBV7-2
cdr3_nt: TGTGCCAGCAGCTTAGTAGTGGTAGCGGGAGGTCCCTACGAGCAGTACTTC
cdr3_aa: CASSLVVVAGGPYEQYF

clone_size: -
d_call: -
j_call: TRBJ2-2
v_call: TRBV28
cdr3_nt: TGTGCCAGCAGTACCACAAACACCGGGGAGCTGTTTTTT
cdr3_aa: CASSTTNTGELFF

clone_size: -
d_call: TRBD1
j_call: TRBJ1-2
v_call: TRBV3-1/TRBV3-2
cdr3_nt: TGTGCCAGCAGCCAAGGGGGACAGCTCTCAAACTATGGCTACACCTTC
cdr3_aa: CASSQGGQLSNYGYTF

clone_size: -
d_call: -
j_call: TRBJ1-1
v_call: TRBV9
cdr3_nt: TGTGCCAGCAGCGCAGATGCAGGGAGGGGGGTCACTGAAGCTTTCTTT
cdr3_aa: CASSADAGRGVTEAFF

clone_size: -
d_call: TRBD2
j_call: TRBJ2-7
v_call: TRBV5-5
cdr3_nt: TGTGCCAGCAGCTCGACTAGCGGGAAATCCTACGAGCAGTACTTC
cdr3_aa: CASSSTSGKSYEQYF

clone_size: -
d_call: TRBD2
j_call: TRBJ2-5
v_call: TRBV11-2
cdr3_nt: TGTGCCAGCAGGGGAACCGGGACTAGAGTTCAAGAGACCCAGTACTTC
cdr3_aa: CASRGTGTRVQETQYF

clone_size: -
d_call: -
j_call: TRBJ2-1
v_call: TRBV6-1
cdr3_nt: TGTGCCAGCAGTGAAGGGACAGTCTCCTACAATGAGCAGTTCTTC
cdr3_aa: CASSEGTVSYNEQFF

clone_size: -
d_call: TRBD2
j_call: TRBJ2-7
v_call: TRBV28
cdr3_nt: TGTGCCAGCAGTTTAATGAAGACTAGCGGTTTCTCCTACGAGCAGTACTTC
cdr3_aa: CASSLMKTSGFSYEQYF

clone_size: -
d_call: TRBD1
j_call: TRBJ2-2
v_call: TRBV6-1
cdr3_nt: TGTGCCAGCATTGAGCCGGGACAGGGGGCCGGCGGGGAGCTGTTTTTT
cdr3_aa: CASIEPGQGAGGELFF

clone_size: -
d_call: TRBD1
j_call: TRBJ2-2
v_call: TRBV2
cdr3_nt: TGTGCCAGCAGCCCGGGACAGGTCGACACCGGGGAGCTGTTTTTT
cdr3_aa: CASSPGQVDTGELFF

clone_size: -
d_call: TRBD2
j_call: TRBJ2-1
v_call: TRBV11-3
cdr3_nt: TGTGCCAGCAGCTTATTCCCCCTAGCGGGAGGGTTAAATGAGCAGTTCTTC
cdr3_aa: CASSLFPLAGGLNEQFF

clone_size: -
d_call: -
j_call: TRBJ2-1
v_call: TRBV11-2
cdr3_nt: TGTGCCAGCAGCGTGCAGGGTGGTGAGCAGTTCTTC
cdr3_aa: CASSVQGGEQFF

clone_size: -
d_call: TRBD1
j_call: TRBJ1-3
v_call: TRBV7-2
cdr3_nt: TGTGCCAGCAGCTTCCGACAGGGAAGAGGAAACACCATATATTTT
cdr3_aa: CASSFRQGRGNTIYF

clone_size: -
d_call: -
j_call: TRBJ1-4
v_call: TRBV19
cdr3_nt: TGTGCCAGTAGTAGAAACAGGGCGAAAAATGAAAAACTGTTTTTT
cdr3_aa: CASSRNRAKNEKLFF

clone_size: -
d_call: TRBD2
j_call: TRBJ2-2
v_call: TRBV12-5
cdr3_nt: TGTGCTAGTGGTTTGGACCAACCGGGACTAGCGGGAGGGGGCACCGGGGAGCTGTTTTTT
cdr3_aa: CASGLDQPGLAGGGTGELFF

clone_size: -
d_call: TRBD1
j_call: TRBJ1-2
v_call: TRBV9
cdr3_nt: TGTGCCAGCAGCGGCGGGACAGGGGTTGGCTACACCTTC
cdr3_aa: CASSGGTGVGYTF

clone_size: -
d_call: -
j_call: TRBJ1-3
v_call: TRBV7-9
cdr3_nt: TGTGCCAGCAGCCACACTACGGGCTCTGGAAACACCATATATTTT
cdr3_aa: CASSHTTGSGNTIYF

clone_size: -
d_call: -
j_call: TRBJ2-5
v_call: TRBV7-9
cdr3_nt: TGTGCCAGCAGCCCCCGGCGGGCCGACGGGGCCCAGTACTTC
cdr3_aa: CASSPRRADGAQYF